The T cell receptor (beta chain) under discussion was sequenced for a study of blood T cell repertoires in COVID-19. Study-wide context: The United States, Italy and Spain were the sources of the acute and convalescent COVID-19 samples. PBMCs, B-cell-depleted T cells, or T cells provided the cDNA or gDNA that made up the material.

V lost 0 bases and J 2 bases, leaving 8 bases between the germline ends. Per germline, CDR1 SGHRS and CDR2 YFSETQ. The CDR3 spans 15 residues. Enrolment of Seattle patients took place during active infection, and they were followed longitudinally. Under the authors' procedure: Estimation of nucleated cell counts was performed using reference gene primer amplification. Only in-frame clones appear in the TCRdb table, and some are missing; sequencing was by immunoSEQ multiplex PCR. The D gene and trimming were derived from the DNA, and the V and J assignments and clone size from that table. The table lists fewer than 300,000 clones, approximately 84% of them singletons.

The chain carries TRBV5-1 and TRBJ2-2; the D gene is possibly TRBD1 (6 bases). This TCR derives from a person aged 65-85 years with COVID-19, enrolled during active disease. The sample was peripheral blood. CDR3 DNA: TGCGCCAGCAGCTTGGAACAGGGAAACACCGGGGAGCTGTTTTTT. Translated: CASSLEQGNTGELFF.